Listed below are T cell receptor beta chains from one sample, sequenced in a study of CD8+CD57+ T cells in acquired aplastic anemia. TCRdb redid the calling of the reads with MiXCR, one entry per CDR3 protein. The sample gives about 160,000 distinct CDR3 sequences, about half of which show up once; under 3.5% is in the top ten. Sequenced input: sorted CD4+, CD8+, or CD8+CD57+ T cells (not recorded which) from PBMCs. The receptors originated from a human donor with aplastic anemia. Both conserved end residues are part of each CDR3. Fields, in order: clone size, V gene, D gene, J gene, CDR3 DNA, CDR3 protein. D genes are given only for firm matches. The size of a clone is reported for some rows only, either as once, few or many, or as a class for expanded clones.

>.|TRBV25-1|TRBD1|TRBJ1-4
TGTGCCACCCGAGGACAGGGGGTGGAAAAACTGTTTTTT
CATRGQGVEKLFF
>.|TRBV10-3|.|TRBJ2-5
TGTGCCATCAGTGGGACCGGCGGGGAGACCCAGTACTTC
CAISGTGGETQYF
>many|TRBV7-2|TRBD1|TRBJ2-1
TGTGCCAGCAGCTTGGACAGGGGCCCCCACAATGAGCAGTTCTTC
CASSLDRGPHNEQFF
>many|TRBV25-1|.|TRBJ1-2
TGTGCCAGCAGTGAAACAAGACGGGACTATGGCTACACCTTC
CASSETRRDYGYTF
>many|TRBV6-5|.|TRBJ2-5
TGTGCCATACAGGACACCCAAGAGACCCAGTACTTC
CAIQDTQETQYF
>many|TRBV9|TRBD1|TRBJ1-5
TGTGCCAGCAGCTCAGGGGGGGACAGCCGCAATCAGCCCCAGCATTTT
CASSSGGDSRNQPQHF
>.|TRBV7-9|.|TRBJ2-7
TGTGCCAGCAGCTTTGTATCACGGGACGGCTACGAGCAGTACTTC
CASSFVSRDGYEQYF
>.|TRBV7-9|.|TRBJ2-3
TGTGCCAATGGGGGCACAGATACGCAGTATTTT
CANGGTDTQYF
>many|TRBV7-2|TRBD1|TRBJ2-2
TGTGCCAGCATAAGGGACAGGGTTAACACCGGGGAGCTGTTTTTT
CASIRDRVNTGELFF
>.|TRBV6-1|.|TRBJ1-1
TGTGCCAGCAACACCGTGGAGGGGAGATGGGACACTGAAGCTTTCTTT
CASNTVEGRWDTEAFF
>.|TRBV10-3|TRBD1|TRBJ1-1
TGTGCCAGCAGCCTCTCCGACAGGGATACTGAAGCTTTCTTT
CASSLSDRDTEAFF
>.|TRBV5-1|.|TRBJ1-6
TGCGCCAGCAGCTTGATTCCAGAGTCACCCCTCCACTTT
CASSLIPESPLHF
>many|TRBV5-1|TRBD2|TRBJ2-1
TGCGCCAGCAGCTTAAGGACTAGCGGGAGGAGGAATGAGCAGTTCTTC
CASSLRTSGRRNEQFF
>.|TRBV19|.|TRBJ1-5
TGTGCCAGTAGTATTGGGGGGCTCTCGTATCAGCCCCAGCATTTT
CASSIGGLSYQPQHF
>.|TRBV25-1|.|TRBJ2-7
TGTGCCAGCAGTCACGCGGGCACAGGTTTGGAGCAGTACTTC
CASSHAGTGLEQYF
>.|TRBV5-6|TRBD2|TRBJ2-1
TGTGCCAGCAGCTTTAGCGGGACTAATGAGCAGTTCTTC
CASSFSGTNEQFF
>.|TRBV15|.|TRBJ1-6
TGTGCCAGCAGGACCGACATTACAAATTCACCCCTCCACTTT
CASRTDITNSPLHF
>once|TRBV9|TRBD1|TRBJ1-2
TGTGCCAGCAGCCCAGACCCTCGGGGGACAGGGAGAGTCGGCTACACCTTC
CASSPDPRGTGRVGYTF
>.|TRBV19|.|TRBJ1-5
TGTGCCAGTAGTTGGAGGCAGGGGAGTCAGCCCCAGCATTTT
CASSWRQGSQPQHF
>many|TRBV19|.|TRBJ2-3
TGTGCCAGTAGGGAGGGTCCAAGCCGGGCAGATACGCAGTATTTT
CASREGPSRADTQYF
>few|TRBV2|.|TRBJ1-5
TGTGCCAGCAACCCAAAGTATAGCAATCAGCCCCGGCATTTT
CASNPKYSNQPRHF
>.|TRBV29-1|.|TRBJ1-2
TGCAGCGTTGTTGAGAGAAACTATGGCTACACCTTC
CSVVERNYGYTF
>many|TRBV20-1|TRBD1|TRBJ1-1
TGCAGTGCTTGGGCCGGGACAGCGAACACTGAAGCTTTCTTT
CSAWAGTANTEAFF
>many|TRBV15|.|TRBJ1-4
TGTGCCACCGGGCGGTTCGGTGAAAAACTGTTTTTT
CATGRFGEKLFF
>many|TRBV7-2|TRBD2|TRBJ2-5
TGTGCCAGCAGCTTGCAAGCGGGAGGGCAGGGAGAGACCCAGTACTTC
CASSLQAGGQGETQYF
>.|TRBV5-5|TRBD2|TRBJ2-5
TGCGCCAGCAGCTTGGGGGGCCTAGCGGGAGTTGAGACCCAGTACTTC
CASSLGGLAGVETQYF
>few|TRBV30|.|TRBJ1-2
TGTGCCTTGAATGTGTATGGCTACACCTTC
CALNVYGYTF
>.|TRBV7-8|TRBD1|TRBJ1-2
TGTGCCAGCAGCTCGACCCCCCGACAGGGAGGCTACACCTTC
CASSSTPRQGGYTF
>.|TRBV7-2|.|TRBJ1-1
TGTGCCAGCAGCTTTAGATTATCTGAAGCTTTCTTT
CASSFRLSEAFF
>.|TRBV2|.|TRBJ1-2
TGTGCCACAGCAGGTGCTGGCTACACCTTC
CATAGAGYTF
>.|TRBV5-1|TRBD1|TRBJ2-6
TGCGCCAGCAGCTTGGACGGCCCCGGGACAGGGCCCTCTGGGGCCAACGTCCTGACTTTC
CASSLDGPGTGPSGANVLTF